These T cell receptor beta chains were read from a single sample in a study of tumor-infiltrating lymphocytes in oesophageal squamous cell carcinoma. TCRdb ran MiXCR on the PCR reads and lists one entry per CDR3 protein. Here the sample spans 15,000 to 20,000 distinct CDR3 sequences, 40% to 45% being singletons. The sequencing sample was made of blood. The receptors shown here come from a female donor with esophageal squamous cell carcinoma. Each CDR3 is given with its conserved first and last residue. The D gene is left open where the match is weak. Some rows mark clone size as missing; the rest say once, few, many or name a class of expanded clone.

TRBJ1-5 many TRBV6-1 . TGTGCCAGCAGTGAAAAAAGGATGGGAAATCAGCCCCAGCATTTT CASSEKRMGNQPQHF
TRBJ1-2 many TRBV6-2/TRBV6-3 . TGTGCCAGCAGTCCGGGGGACTATGGCTACACCTTC CASSPGDYGYTF
TRBJ2-7 . TRBV6-4 . TGTGCCAGCAGTGACTCGGGGGGTAGTTTGGATGAGCAGTACTTC CASSDSGGSLDEQYF
TRBJ2-1 . TRBV7-3 . TGTGCCAGCAGCCGGGGGAGCTCCTACAATGAGCAGTTCTTC CASSRGSSYNEQFF
TRBJ2-3 many TRBV6-4 . TGTGCCAGCAGTGGATCCGGTACAGATACGCAGTATTTT CASSGSGTDTQYF
TRBJ2-3 . TRBV9 . TGTGCCAGCAGCGTAGCTGTACTCCTCGGAGATACGCAGTATTTT CASSVAVLLGDTQYF
TRBJ2-7 many TRBV5-1 . TGCGCCAGCAGCTTTCAGGGGACGGACGAGCAGTACTTC CASSFQGTDEQYF
TRBJ2-5 many TRBV5-8 TRBD1 TGTGCCAGCAGCCGGGGGACAGGGGGCGGGGAGACCCAGTACTTC CASSRGTGGGETQYF
TRBJ1-6 . TRBV7-2 . TGTGCCAGCAGCATGGGACTCCGCGTAGATGAGCAGTACTTT CASSMGLRVDEQYF
TRBJ2-7 once TRBV7-2 TRBD2 TGTGCCAGCAGCTTAAACACCGCGGCGGGAGCGAACGAGCAGTACTTC CASSLNTAAGANEQYF
TRBJ2-1 . TRBV10-3 . TGTGCCATCAAGGACAGTAAAGAGACCCAGTTCTTC CAIKDSKETQFF
TRBJ1-2 . TRBV7-2 TRBD1 TGTGCCAGCAGCTTAACGGGACAGGGGTATGGCTACACCTTC CASSLTGQGYGYTF
TRBJ2-4 . TRBV7-2 TRBD1 TGTGCCAGCAGCAACCGGGACAGGGGACGGGGAGAGCAGTACTTC CASSNRDRGRGEQYF
TRBJ2-5 . TRBV28 TRBD1 TGTGCCAGCAGTCTGACAGGGTTAGAGACCCAGTACTTC CASSLTGLETQYF
TRBJ1-1 . TRBV6-7 TRBD1 TGTGCCAGCAGTTACTGGCAGGGGGAGACTGAAGCTTTCTTT CASSYWQGETEAFF
TRBJ1-3 few TRBV19 . TGTGCCAGTAGTAGGTCCAGAGTTTCTGGAAACACCATATATTTT CASSRSRVSGNTIYF
TRBJ2-5 few TRBV12-3/TRBV12-4 TRBD2 TGTGCCAGCAGAGCGGGAGGGGAAGAGACCCAGTACTTC CASRAGGEETQYF
TRBJ2-7 many TRBV24-1 TRBD1 TGTGCCACCAGTGATCCCCGAGGACCAGGGGGCCACGAGCAGTACTTC CATSDPRGPGGHEQYF
TRBJ1-1 . TRBV7-9 . TGTGCCAGCAGCGAAAAGACAGTGAACACTGAAGCTTTCTTT CASSEKTVNTEAFF
TRBJ1-1 many TRBV10-3 . TGTGCCATCAGTGGGGGGAGGGAGACGGCTGAAGCTTTCTTT CAISGGRETAEAFF
TRBJ2-1 many TRBV19 TRBD1 TGTGCCAGTACTACGGGACAGCCCTACAATGAGCAGTTCTTC CASTTGQPYNEQFF
TRBJ2-7 . TRBV7-9 TRBD2 TGTGCCAGCAGCTTCGGCGGGAGCAATGAGCAGTACTTC CASSFGGSNEQYF
TRBJ1-3 few TRBV4-1 . TGCGCCAGCAGCCAAGGAGGAGGTCCGTTCTCTGGAAACACCATATATTTT CASSQGGGPFSGNTIYF
TRBJ2-1 few TRBV11-2 . TGTGCCAGCAGCTTAGATCGCGGACTCCTTTCCTACAATGAGCAGTTCTTC CASSLDRGLLSYNEQFF
TRBJ2-5 . TRBV6-1 TRBD2 TGTGCCAGCAGTCTCGTCGGACTAGCGGGAGGGAAAGAGACCCAGTACTTC CASSLVGLAGGKETQYF
TRBJ2-1 medium-sized TRBV12-3/TRBV12-4 TRBD1 TGTGCCAGCAGTTTTGGGGGACAGGGCGAGCAGTTCTTC CASSFGGQGEQFF
TRBJ1-1 many TRBV9 TRBD1 TGTGCCAGCAGCGATGGGGTGGGACAGCAGAACACTGAAGCTTTCTTT CASSDGVGQQNTEAFF
TRBJ2-1 . TRBV3-1 . TGTGCCAGCACCAAGAGCCCTAGCGGAACGGGGGCCAATGAGCAGTTCTTC CASTKSPSGTGANEQFF
TRBJ1-2 . TRBV7-2 . TGTGCCAGCAGCTTAAACTCCGGGGGGTTTATCTATGGCTACACCTTC CASSLNSGGFIYGYTF
TRBJ2-1 few TRBV7-6 . TGTGCCAGCAGCTCTTTACAGGGTTACAATGAGCAGTTCTTC CASSSLQGYNEQFF
TRBJ1-1 . TRBV18 . TGTGCCAGCTCACCACCCAGCGGGGGGGACACTGAAGCTTTCTTT CASSPPSGGDTEAFF
TRBJ2-1 medium-sized TRBV7-9 . TGTGCCAGCAGCCCGACAAGGGGGGGCCACGTGCACAATGAGCAGTTCTTC CASSPTRGGHVHNEQFF
TRBJ2-3 many TRBV24-1 TRBD2 TGTGCCACCAGTGACCCAACGGGGGGGAGTGCAGATACGCAGTATTTT CATSDPTGGSADTQYF
TRBJ2-7 . TRBV6-6 . TGTGCCAGCAGTTATCGTCCTCACGAGCAGTACTTC CASSYRPHEQYF
TRBJ2-1 . TRBV7-2 TRBD2 TGTGCCAGCAGCGCCGGGACTAGCGGGCTGTACAATGAGCAGTTCTTC CASSAGTSGLYNEQFF
TRBJ2-2 once TRBV7-3 . TGTGCCAGCAGCTTTTCCCGGACAGACGGGGAGCTGTTTTTT CASSFSRTDGELFF
TRBJ1-2 few TRBV7-6 TRBD1 TGTGCCAGCAGTAATGCAGGGGGCGCTGACTATGGCTACACCTTC CASSNAGGADYGYTF
TRBJ2-5 . TRBV24-1 TRBD2 TGTGCCACGTCGACTAGCCCTTCGGAGACCCAGTACTTC CATSTSPSETQYF
TRBJ2-1 many TRBV7-6 TRBD2 TGTGCCAGCAGTTCCACTAGCGAAAGCTCCTACAATGAGCAGTTCTTC CASSSTSESSYNEQFF
TRBJ2-5 . TRBV12-2 . TGTGCAAGTCGCTTAAACAGGGTCCAAGAGACCCAGTACTTC CASRLNRVQETQYF
TRBJ1-5 many TRBV6-1 . TGTGCCAGTAAGAGGGAACGGGATCAGCCCCAGCATTTT CASKRERDQPQHF
TRBJ2-1 . TRBV7-8 TRBD2 TGTGCCAGCAGCACCTTAGCGGGAGAGCGCAATGAGCAGTTCTTC CASSTLAGERNEQFF
TRBJ1-3 many TRBV5-1 . TGCGCCAGCAGCTCGCAGGGGATCTCTGGAAACACCATATATTTT CASSSQGISGNTIYF
TRBJ2-7 few TRBV12-3/TRBV12-4 TRBD2 TGTGCCAGCAGAGAGAGCGGGAGGGACAATGAGCAGTACTTC CASRESGRDNEQYF
TRBJ2-3 medium-sized TRBV11-2 TRBD2 TGTGCCAGCAGCCACATAGCGGGAGGGAGCACAGATACGCAGTATTTT CASSHIAGGSTDTQYF
TRBJ1-2 . TRBV2 . TGTGCCAGCAGTGGGAACTATGGCTACACCTTC CASSGNYGYTF
TRBJ1-1 medium-sized TRBV7-2 . TGTGCCAGCAGGGGGAGGGGGTCCAGGGTAGATACTGAAGCTTTCTTT CASRGRGSRVDTEAFF
TRBJ2-5 . TRBV7-2 . TGTGCCAGCAGCTTATCATCTGAGACCCAGTACTTC CASSLSSETQYF